The 8 T cell receptor beta chains reported below all come from one sample, sequenced in a study of cytomegalovirus exposure and HLA in healthy donors (dated by TCRdb to about 2017). The library was made by the immunoSEQ multiplex PCR assay. For the multiplex PCR, a mixture combining 60 forward primers for TCR Vbeta segments and 13 reverse primers for TCR Jbeta segments was used. Here the immuneACCESS table is served through TCRdb, limited to in-frame sequences with V and J called. Missing clones are a known gap in these copies; in checked studies unresolved V genes cover under half, and the rest lacks a known reason. Present in this sample are some 100,000 clones, around 79% of which were seen just once. The ten largest clonotypes hold approximately 14% of the sample. Input material: PBMCs. These receptors came from a male donor in good health and CMV-seropositive.

This chain links TRBV21-1 with TRBJ2-3; the listed D gene, TRBD2, was not tested against the DNA. TRBV21-1 constitutes a pseudogene. The CDR3 loop spans 17 amino acids. DNA of the CDR3: TGTGCCAGCAGCATTTCACATAGCGGGGGGGCGATAGATACGCAGTATTTT. Residues: CASSISHSGGAIDTQYF.

Only one count was recorded for this clone. CDR3 sequence (DNA): TGTGCCTGGAGCCCGGACACCCGGACCTATGGCTACACCTTC. Residues: CAWSPDTRTYGYTF. The chain has TRBV30 and TRBJ1-2, with D maybe TRBD1 (5 bases). V lost 3 bases and J lost 4, with 15 bases in between. The length of the CDR3 is 14 residues. Germline V lookup: CDR1 GTSNPN, CDR2 SVGIG (reference sequence).

This sequence joins TRBV5-4 and TRBJ2-2, with D possibly TRBD1 on 6 matching bases. The CDR3 sequence is 15 residues long. Deletions cut 3 bases from V and 6 bases from J, with 15 bases between. Per the germline V gene, CDR1 is SGHNT and CDR2 is YYREEE (reference sequence). The DNA of the CDR3 is TGTGCCAGCAGCTCCCCAGGGGTGAGGTCCGGGGAGCTGTTTTTT. This codes for CASSSPGVRSGELFF.

The rearrangement joins TRBV7-2 to TRBJ1-2, with a tentative D call TRBD1 (6 bases). Germline loops: CDR1 SGHTA, CDR2 FQGNSA. The CDR3 length is 15 residues. Trimming removed 5 bases at V and 4 bases at J, with 17 bases between. The CDR3 nucleotides read TGTGCCAGCAGCGTGGGGGGGGCAGGACCCTATGGCTACACCTTC. Translation: CASSVGGAGPYGYTF.

The gene calls are TRBV5-1 and TRBJ2-7; 9 bases agree with TRBD1. Looked up from germline, CDR1 is SGHRS and CDR2 is YFSETQ. CDR3 length equals 14 residues. V lost 3 bases and J lost 6; bases outside the gene matches: 7. The CDR3 here is CASSSSGTGSEQYF. CDR3 DNA: TGCGCCAGCAGCTCCTCCGGGACAGGGAGCGAGCAGTACTTC.

The J gene is TRBJ1-6, the V gene TRBV6-5, with 7 nucleotides matching TRBD1. The V gene end was trimmed by 2 bases and the J gene end by 8 bases; junction bases not matched to a gene: 9. Germline loops: CDR1 MNHEY, CDR2 SVGAGI. The CDR3 is 16 residues long. The CDR3: CASSYVPDRIYSPLHF. For the CDR3, the DNA is TGTGCCAGCAGTTACGTCCCGGACAGGATTTATTCACCCCTCCACTTT.

This clone was observed a single time. The V gene is TRBV7-2, the J gene TRBJ2-7; TRBD2 might be the D (6 bases). From germline, CDR1 is SGHTA and CDR2 FQGNSA. The CDR3 length is 13 residues. V gave up 5 bases and J gave up 6 bases, with 14 bases separating them. Here the CDR3 reads CASSPLLGGEQYF. In DNA form, the CDR3 reads TGTGCCAGCAGCCCTCTATTGGGGGGCGAGCAGTACTTC.

This clone came up once. The rearrangement joins TRBV6-1 to TRBJ2-7, with a possible D match to TRBD1 (5 bases). The length of the CDR3 is 12 residues. Germline CDR1 is MNHNS and CDR2 is SASEGT. Trimming took 6 bases from V and 0 from J, leaving 6 bases between them. CDR3 protein: CASRGDSYEQYF. CDR3 sequence (DNA): TGTGCCAGCAGAGGGGACTCCTACGAGCAGTACTTC.